This entry features one TCR beta chain sequence. Antigen unknown. This specimen comes from a study of CD4+ T cells in melanoma. Regarding the study as a whole: In melanoma, neoantigen-specific CD4+ T cells reportedly differed in differentiation state. CD8+ T cell, macrophage and B cell function reportedly correlated with neoantigen-specific CD4+ T cells.

The CDR3 consists of 14 residues. V gave up 6 bases and J gave up 6 bases; unmatched junction bases: 12. Germline-derived CDR1 and CDR2 are GTSNPN and SVGIG (reference sequence). TCRdb's copy holds only in-frame clones and misses some; the assay was immunoSEQ multiplex PCR. Found here are some 150,000 clones, about 90% of them singletons; the top ten hold less than 2%. The chain joins TRBV30 to TRBJ1-2; 8 nucleotides match TRBD1. The receptor was derived from a human donor with melanoma. The DNA of the CDR3 is TGTGCCTGCCCTGATCGGACAGGGCGCAATGGCTACACCTTC. It is translated as CACPDRTGRNGYTF.